One sample yielded the 28 T cell receptor beta chains listed below, sequenced in a study of identical twins. One entry per CDR3 protein, called by TCRdb with MiXCR from the 5' RACE reads. This sample has nearly 650,000 distinct CDR3 sequences, with about 7.1% found just once. The sample also formed part of further work on yellow fever vaccine responses in identical twins.

The sequenced sample consisted of PBMCs. All receptors derive from a woman aged 18-35 years in good health.

This clonotype has only a few counts. The chain carries TRBV20-1 and TRBJ2-5, with no clear D. The CDR3 has 13 amino acids. CDR1 DFQATT and CDR2 SNEGSKA come from the germline V gene (reference sequence). The germline V and J ends were trimmed by 3 bases and 6 bases, with 14 bases remaining between them. CDR3 sequence reads: CSASEPPRQTQYF. Here the CDR3 DNA reads TGCAGTGCTAGTGAACCCCCACGTCAGACCCAGTACTTC.

The chain uses TRBV25-1 and TRBJ2-2; maybe TRBD2 (5 bases). This CDR3 comprises 16 residues. Trimming pared 8 bases from V and 1 base from J, leaving 17 bases between. Germline V gene data show CDR1 as MGHDK and CDR2 as SYGVNS. For the CDR3, the DNA is TGTGCCAGCGCCCCCTTTAAAGCGGAGAACACCGGGGAGCTGTTTTTT. It yields the protein CASAPFKAENTGELFF.

The sample holds many counts of this clonotype. The gene calls are TRBV29-1 and TRBJ2-5; 9 nucleotides align to TRBD2. CDR1 and CDR2 from the germline V gene are SQVTM and ANQGSEA. CDR3 length equals 14 residues. The V gene end was trimmed by 4 bases and the J gene end by 1 base; junction bases not matched to a gene: 4. CDR3 nucleotides: TGCAGCGTTGCGAGCGGGGGGACCCAAGAGACCCAGTACTTC. It encodes CSVASGGTQETQYF.

Comment on this clonotype: Just one base apart from a much larger clone, this may be a read error. J is TRBJ2-1 and V is TRBV29-1; D assignment may be TRBD1 or TRBD2 (7 bases each). The CDR3 extends over 15 amino acids. Trimming left V 8 bases short and J 9 bases short, with 26 bases between. Germline V lookup: CDR1 SQVTM, CDR2 ANQGSEA. The CDR3 loop is CSTDGSGTDVAEQFF. CDR3 nucleotides: TGCAGCACCGATGGGAGCGGGACAGATGTTGCTGAGCAGTTCTTC.

Only a few counts were recorded for this clonotype. This rearrangement joins TRBV29-1 to TRBJ1-1, with 8 bases that match TRBD1. The CDR3 consists of 11 residues. Trimming took 6 bases from V and 8 from J; bases not matched to a gene: 5. Germline V gives CDR1 SQVTM, CDR2 ANQGSEA. This CDR3 reads CSVSRGREAFF. CDR3 nucleotides: TGCAGCGTATCCAGGGGGCGAGAAGCTTTCTTT.

In this sample, this clonotype turned up many times. The chain links TRBV11-2 to TRBJ2-7; D unresolved. CDR1 and CDR2 (germline): SGHAT, FQNNGV. The CDR3 runs to 13 residues. Between the trimmed V and J ends, which lost 2 bases and 1 base, there was a span of 6 bases. CDR3 in amino acids: CASSLPLSYEQYF. The CDR3 region has the DNA TGTGCCAGCAGCTTACCCCTATCCTACGAGCAGTACTTC.

The rearrangement joins TRBV12-3 or TRBV12-4 to TRBJ2-3; D uncertain. The CDR3 contains 14 residues. The ends were cut back, 2 bases at V and 0 bases at J, with 6 bases in the middle. CDR3 in DNA: TGTGCCAGCAGTTTACAGGCTAGCACAGATACGCAGTATTTT. As protein: CASSLQASTDTQYF.

The J gene is TRBJ2-3, the V gene TRBV4-1, with TRBD2 matching 12 bases. From germline, CDR1 is MGHRA and CDR2 YSYEKL. With V trimmed by 1 base and J by 0 bases, 5 bases remained unmatched. The CDR3 has 18 amino acids. CDR3: CASSQGGLAGSSTDTQYF. CDR3 in DNA: TGCGCCAGCAGCCAAGGGGGACTAGCGGGTTCTAGCACAGATACGCAGTATTTT.

The table lists this clonotype with many counts. The chain combines TRBV12-3 or TRBV12-4 with TRBJ2-7; the D gene is possibly TRBD2 (5 bases). Trimming removed 3 bases at V and 0 bases at J, with 12 bases between. The CDR3 runs to 15 residues. Here the CDR3 reads CASSLRLQGSYEQYF. As DNA, the CDR3 is TGTGCCAGCAGTTTGAGACTACAAGGCTCCTACGAGCAGTACTTC.

The sample holds a few counts of this clonotype. The V gene is TRBV20-1, the J gene TRBJ2-7; 8 nucleotides match TRBD2. Germline lookup yields CDR1 DFQATT and CDR2 SNEGSKA (reference sequence). The CDR3 length is 12 residues. V dropped 5 bases and J dropped 9; count of bases not matched to a gene: 9. The CDR3: CSAPGTSVGQYF. As DNA, the CDR3 is TGCAGTGCTCCCGGGACTAGTGTCGGGCAGTACTTC.

The sample holds many counts of this clonotype. The chain recombines TRBV29-1 with TRBJ2-1; 10 positions match TRBD2. This CDR3 has 15 residues. Germline trimming cut 6 bases from V and 9 bases from J; bases unmatched to any gene: 14. Germline CDR1 SQVTM, CDR2 ANQGSEA. The CDR3: CSVESSGSGVGEQFF. The CDR3 bases are TGCAGCGTCGAATCTAGCGGGAGTGGGGTGGGTGAGCAGTTCTTC.

The chain joins TRBV18 to TRBJ2-7; D possibly matches TRBD1 or TRBD2 (5 bases each). The CDR3 sequence is 14 residues long. Germline values: CDR1 KGHSH, CDR2 LQKENI. V dropped 3 bases and J dropped 4 bases, with 13 bases sitting between them. The CDR3 region is CASSPGPERYEQYF. The CDR3 DNA is TGTGCCAGCTCACCGGGGCCCGAGCGGTACGAGCAGTACTTC.

This clonotype came up a few times. The V and J genes are TRBV28 and TRBJ2-1; TRBD2 matches at 10 bases. The CDR3 has 13 amino acids. J gave up 5 bases and V 6 bases, and 1 base lay outside the gene matches. Germline lookup yields CDR1 MDHEN and CDR2 SYDVKM. CDR3 DNA sequence: TGTGCCAGCAGCGGGACTAGCGACAATGAGCAGTTCTTC. It is translated as CASSGTSDNEQFF.

The chain has TRBV28 and TRBJ2-7; 7 nucleotides align to TRBD2. J lost 0 bases, V lost 2 bases, and 13 bases had no gene match. This CDR3 has 18 amino acids. Germline V gene lookup returns CDR1 MDHEN and CDR2 SYDVKM. This chain's CDR3 is CASSLLFSGTKSSYEQYF. For the CDR3, the DNA is TGTGCCAGCAGTTTACTGTTTTCAGGGACTAAAAGCTCCTACGAGCAGTACTTC.

This clonotype was seen only a few times. J is TRBJ1-2 and V is TRBV4-1, with a tentative D call TRBD1 (5 bases). This CDR3 comprises 14 residues. Germline V lookup: CDR1 MGHRA, CDR2 YSYEKL. Trimming took 0 bases from V and 11 from J, leaving 16 bases between them. The CDR3 coding sequence is TGCGCCAGCAGCCAAGAGAGTACGGACGGGACGTACACCTTC. It translates to CASSQESTDGTYTF.

Only a few counts were recorded for this clonotype. The genes are TRBV5-1 and TRBJ1-1, with D uncertain. The CDR3 contains 16 residues. Germline V gives CDR1 SGHRS, CDR2 YFSETQ. The V and J ends lost 3 bases and 1 base respectively, with 16 bases between them. The CDR3 region has the DNA TGCGCCAGCAGCTGGGAGCCGGGAACAACGAACACTGAAGCTTTCTTT. This sequence encodes CASSWEPGTTNTEAFF.

This clonotype was counted a few times. The chain is built from TRBV12-3 or TRBV12-4 and TRBJ2-1; D unclear. The CDR3 runs to 11 residues. V dropped 1 base and J dropped 9 bases, with 4 bases sitting between them. The CDR3 region has the DNA TGTGCCAGCAGTTTAGTTATTGAGCAGTTCTTC. Its protein is CASSLVIEQFF.

This clonotype was detected many times. The chain carries TRBV29-1 and TRBJ2-2, with D possibly being TRBD1 or TRBD2 (5 bases each). The CDR3 spans 14 residues. CDR1 and CDR2 (germline): SQVTM, ANQGSEA. The V end lost 5 bases, the J end lost 5 bases, and 15 bases lay between the germline ends. As DNA, the CDR3 is TGCAGCGTTTTGCTGGGGGTCGGGACCGGGGAGCTGTTTTTT. Translating gives CSVLLGVGTGELFF.

The chain carries TRBV12-3 or TRBV12-4 and TRBJ2-3; no clear D. Trimming shortened V by 1 base and J by 0 bases, and 11 bases separated the two germline ends. This CDR3 has 16 residues. The CDR3 loop reads CASSLVLGGSTDTQYF. The CDR3 DNA reads TGTGCCAGCAGTTTAGTCCTTGGCGGCAGCACAGATACGCAGTATTTT.

This clonotype was detected only a few times. The chain has TRBV20-1 and TRBJ2-2, with no clear D. The CDR3 is 12 residues long. The V gene lost 0 bases and the J gene lost 8 bases, with 7 bases spanning the gap. Germline CDR1 and CDR2: DFQATT and SNEGSKA (reference sequence). The chain's CDR3 is CSAREFLGELFF. The CDR3, as DNA: TGCAGTGCTAGAGAGTTCCTGGGGGAGCTGTTTTTT.

This clonotype was detected many times. V usage is TRBV7-2 and J usage is TRBJ1-2; no reliable D call. The CDR3 extends over 13 amino acids. V was clipped by 5 bases and J by 2 bases, with 9 bases between them. Germline values: CDR1 SGHTA, CDR2 FQGNSA. CDR3 in amino acids: CASSPPGNYGYTF. As DNA, the CDR3 is TGTGCCAGCAGCCCGCCGGGGAACTATGGCTACACCTTC.

This clonotype was counted ten times or more. The V gene is TRBV5-8, the J gene TRBJ2-1; 8 bases are a match to TRBD2. CDR1 and CDR2 from the germline V gene are SGHTS and YDEGEE. V was clipped by 4 bases and J by 0 bases; unmatched bases: 9. The CDR3 consists of 17 residues. The CDR3 DNA is TGTGCCAGCAGCATCGGACTAGCTGAGAGCTCCTACAATGAGCAGTTCTTC. Amino acid sequence: CASSIGLAESSYNEQFF.

This clonotype was observed many times. The chain links TRBV9 to TRBJ2-1, with TRBD2 matching 7 bases. Germline V lookup: CDR1 SGDLS, CDR2 YYNGEE. The CDR3 runs to 12 residues. J gave up 3 bases and V 6 bases, and 0 bases lay outside the gene matches. The CDR3 is CASTSGYNEQFF. The CDR3 region has the DNA TGTGCCAGCACTAGCGGCTACAATGAGCAGTTCTTC.

This clonotype was seen a handful of times. This chain links TRBV27 with TRBJ2-2; D remains unclear. Germline lookup yields CDR1 MNHEY and CDR2 SMNVEV (reference sequence). V gave up 3 bases and J gave up 4 bases, with 9 bases separating them. CDR3 length equals 14 residues. The CDR3 nucleotides are TGTGCCAGCAGTTTGGGGTTCGCCACCGGGGAGCTGTTTTTT. Its translation is CASSLGFATGELFF.

The CDR3 bases are TGTGCCACCGGGACCGGGACTAGCGTCTACAATGAGCAGTTCTTC. Protein: CATGTGTSVYNEQFF. The rearrangement joins TRBV15 to TRBJ2-1; TRBD2 aligns across 10 bases. This CDR3 is 15 amino acids long. V lost 8 bases to trimming and J lost 3 bases; unmatched junction nucleotides: 7. The germline V gene encodes CDR1 LNHNV and CDR2 YYDKDF (reference sequence).

This clonotype was seen a few times. The chain uses TRBV20-1 and TRBJ2-7, with D unclear. The germline gives CDR1 DFQATT, CDR2 SNEGSKA (reference sequence). This CDR3 spans 11 amino acids. V lost 4 bases, J lost 5 bases, and 9 bases lay in between. The CDR3: CSAKLVDEQYF. The CDR3 region has the DNA TGCAGTGCTAAATTAGTCGACGAGCAGTACTTC.

In this sample, this clonotype turned up many times. A read error may account for a junction end that differs from germline. J is TRBJ1-1 and V is TRBV29-1; D may be TRBD1 (5 bases). CDR1 SQVTM and CDR2 ANQGSEA come from the germline V gene. This CDR3 spans 13 amino acids. The CDR3 spells CSAEAGGNTEAFF. CDR3 coding DNA: TGCAGCGCTGAAGCCGGGGGGAACACTGAAGCTTTCTTT. The full variable domain, completed using reference TRBV29-1 and TRBJ1-1, is SAVISQKPSRDICQRGTSLTIQCQVDSQVTMMFWYRQQPGQSLTLIATANQGSEATYESGFVIDKFPISRPNLTFSTLTVSNMSPEDSSIYLCSAEAGGNTEAFFGQGTRLTVV.

The sample holds a few counts of this clonotype. This chain uses TRBV11-1 with TRBJ2-1, with 9 bases identical to TRBD1. Germline-derived CDR1 and CDR2 are SGHAT and FQDESV (reference sequence). This CDR3 comprises 16 residues. V trimming: 2 bases; J trimming: 7 bases; junction bases outside the gene matches: 9. The CDR3 region has the DNA TGTGCCAGCAGCTTACCCGGGACAGGGTATGAGAATGAGCAGTTCTTC. Amino acid sequence: CASSLPGTGYENEQFF.